The 21 T cell receptor beta chains in this list originate from one sample, sequenced in a study of blood T cell repertoires in COVID-19. TCRdb keeps only in-frame clones here, not all; method: immunoSEQ multiplex PCR. The sample yields fewer than 100,000 clones, 82% seen once. The specimen was peripheral blood. The receptors here all came from a human donor in a cohort sampled during active COVID-19.

The rearrangement links TRBV24-1 to TRBJ2-3; TRBD2 aligns across 7 bases. Per germline, CDR1 KGHDR and CDR2 SFDVKD. The V segment lost 10 bases and the J segment 4 bases; nucleotides outside the gene matches: 13. This CDR3 has 15 amino acids. CDR3 in amino acids: CATSGRLAVSDTQYF. Here the CDR3 DNA reads TGTGCCACATCAGGTCGGCTAGCGGTATCAGATACGCAGTATTTT.

The chain links TRBV5-1 to TRBJ2-3; the D gene is possibly TRBD2 (6 bases). This CDR3 comprises 15 residues. Per the germline V gene, CDR1 is SGHRS and CDR2 is YFSETQ. V was clipped by 2 bases and J by 9 bases, with 19 bases between them. The CDR3 protein is CASSLGGVAGQTQYF. The CDR3 DNA follows: TGCGCCAGCAGCTTAGGCGGGGTGGCCGGGCAGACGCAGTATTTT.

This chain links TRBV18 with TRBJ2-5; 7 positions match TRBD1. Looked up from germline, CDR1 is KGHSH and CDR2 is LQKENI. This CDR3 has 14 residues. With V trimmed by 3 bases and J by 5 bases, 6 bases remained unmatched. The CDR3 DNA reads as TGTGCCAGCTCACCGGGACAGAGTTTGGAGACCCAGTACTTC. Translated, it gives CASSPGQSLETQYF.

There are a few counts of this clone. The V and J genes are TRBV30 and TRBJ1-1; possible D gene TRBD1, 5 bases. Germline-derived CDR1 and CDR2 are GTSNPN and SVGIG (reference sequence). CDR3 size: 14 residues. V dropped 4 bases and J dropped 6 bases, with 18 bases sitting between them. CDR3 sequence: CAWIRDGGYAEAFF. CDR3 coding DNA: TGTGCCTGGATCAGGGATGGCGGATACGCTGAAGCTTTCTTT.

The chain recombines TRBV5-1 with TRBJ2-4, with TRBD2 as a possible D gene (5 bases). The V gene lost 4 bases and the J gene lost 4 bases, with 18 bases spanning the gap. The CDR3 has 16 amino acids. Germline V lookup: CDR1 SGHRS, CDR2 YFSETQ. The CDR3 protein is CASSNTGMALKNIQYF. CDR3 coding DNA: TGCGCCAGCAGCAATACGGGGATGGCCCTAAAAAACATTCAGTACTTC.

The rearrangement uses TRBV21-1 and TRBJ1-5. TRBV21-1 is reported as a pseudogene. This CDR3 is built from 13 residues. The CDR3 DNA reads as TGTGCCAGCAGCAAACGGAGCAATCAGCCCCAGCATTTT. Protein sequence: CASSKRSNQPQHF.

The rearrangement links TRBV9 to TRBJ1-1; 7 positions agree with TRBD1. V lost 6 bases to trimming and J lost 1 base; unmatched junction nucleotides: 6. CDR1 and CDR2 (germline): SGDLS, YYNGEE. There are 14 residues in the CDR3. In nucleotides, the CDR3 is TGTGCCAGCACCCGACAGGGACAGAACACTGAAGCTTTCTTT. Its protein is CASTRQGQNTEAFF. The variable domain in full, with the rest retrieved from reference TRBV9 and TRBJ1-1, is DSGVTQTPKHLITATGQRVTLRCSPRSGDLSVYWYQQSLDQGLQFLIQYYNGEERAKGNILERFSAQQFPDLHSELNLSSLELGDSALYFCASTRQGQNTEAFFGQGTRLTVV.

The chain couples TRBV9 to TRBJ1-3; D is undetermined. Trimming removed 4 bases from V and 14 bases from J, with 16 bases in between. Germline CDR1 and CDR2: SGDLS and YYNGEE. This CDR3 region has 12 residues. In DNA form, the CDR3 reads TGTGCCAGCAGCCCCTCCGGCAGGTTCCTATATTTT. Translation gives CASSPSGRFLYF.

The genes are TRBV5-1 and TRBJ2-3; possibly TRBD1 for D (5 bases). Trimming pared 4 bases from V and 0 bases from J, leaving 18 bases between. CDR3 length: 17 residues. Germline loops: CDR1 SGHRS, CDR2 YFSETQ. The chain's CDR3 is CASSPITGPLSTDTQYF. CDR3 bases: TGCGCCAGCAGCCCTATCACAGGTCCGCTTAGCACAGATACGCAGTATTTT. The variable domain in full, completed from reference TRBV5-1 and TRBJ2-3, reads KAGVTQTPRYLIKTRGQQVTLSCSPISGHRSVSWYQQTPGQGLQFLFEYFSETQRNKGNFPGRFSGRQFSNSRSEMNVSTLELGDSALYLCASSPITGPLSTDTQYFGPGTRLTVL.

The chain carries TRBV7-8 and TRBJ1-1, with D perhaps matching TRBD1 (6 bases). V was pared by 2 bases and J by 3 bases, with 13 bases between. CDR1 and CDR2 (germline): SGHVS, FQNEAQ. The CDR3 has 15 residues. CDR3 residues: CASSLTGRGYTEAFF. CDR3 DNA: TGTGCCAGCAGCTTAACCGGGAGGGGGTACACTGAAGCTTTCTTT.

The V call is TRBV7-2, the J call TRBJ2-3, with TRBD2 identical over 7 bases. With V trimmed by 5 bases and J by 6 bases, 17 bases remained unmatched. Germline V CDR1 and CDR2: SGHTA, FQGNSA. This CDR3 has 17 amino acids. Here the CDR3 reads CASSPSWSGEPGDTQYF. In DNA, the CDR3 is TGTGCCAGCAGCCCTAGCTGGAGCGGGGAACCCGGGGATACGCAGTATTTT.

V usage is TRBV7-3 and J usage is TRBJ1-1, with TRBD1 matching over 7 bases. Germline lookup yields CDR1 SGHTA and CDR2 FQGTGA. CDR3 size: 13 residues. With V trimmed by 5 bases and J by 4 bases, 4 bases remained unmatched. The CDR3: CASSPGQATEAFF. The CDR3 DNA reads TGTGCCAGCAGCCCCGGACAGGCCACTGAAGCTTTCTTT.

The gene calls are TRBV29-1 and TRBJ1-1; D unclear. This CDR3 has 12 residues. The V gene lost 6 bases and the J gene lost 3 bases, with 11 bases spanning the gap. Germline CDR1 reads SQVTM; CDR2 reads ANQGSEA. The CDR3 here is CSVGQDYTEAFF. In DNA, the CDR3 is TGCAGCGTCGGCCAGGATTACACTGAAGCTTTCTTT.

The J gene is TRBJ2-3, the V gene TRBV28, with 7 bases aligning to TRBD2. V lost 3 bases, J lost 1 base, and 7 bases stayed unmatched. The germline CDR1 and CDR2 sequences are MDHEN and SYDVKM. The CDR3 has 16 amino acids. The CDR3 sequence: CASSFPLGGGTDTQYF. For the CDR3, the DNA is TGTGCCAGCAGTTTCCCCCTGGGGGGGGGCACAGATACGCAGTATTTT.

V is TRBV5-1 and J is TRBJ2-5, with D possibly being TRBD1 (5 bases). CDR3 length equals 14 residues. Germline CDR1 is SGHRS and CDR2 is YFSETQ. V dropped 0 bases and J dropped 7 bases, with 13 bases sitting between them. CDR3 DNA sequence: TGCGCCAGCAGCTTGGACAGGCCTCAGGGGACCCAGTACTTC. It translates to CASSLDRPQGTQYF.

The chain combines TRBV2 with TRBJ1-4; D gene ambiguous. V was trimmed by 7 bases and J by 5 bases, leaving 17 bases between them. The CDR3 sequence is 15 residues long. Germline V gene lookup returns CDR1 SNHLY and CDR2 FYNNEI. The DNA for the CDR3 is TGTGCCAGCACTGAGGAAGGCCCGGGGAATGAAAAACTGTTTTTT. The encoded protein is CASTEEGPGNEKLFF. The whole variable domain, remainder taken from reference TRBV2 and TRBJ1-4, is EPEVTQTPSHQVTQMGQEVILRCVPISNHLYFYWYRQILGQKVEFLVSFYNNEISEKSEIFDDQFSVERPDGSNFTLKIRSTKLEDSAMYFCASTEEGPGNEKLFFGSGTQLSVL.

V and J are TRBV23-1 and TRBJ1-5, with TRBD1 as a possible D gene (6 bases). TRBV23-1 is recorded as an ORF, its role being uncertain. The CDR3 is made up of 14 amino acids. V shed 4 bases and J shed 5 bases, with 12 bases lying between them. Here the CDR3 DNA reads TGCGCCAGCAGTCCCGACAGGAGTGATCAGCCCCAGCATTTT. Protein sequence: CASSPDRSDQPQHF.

The chain combines TRBV7-9 with TRBJ1-1, with TRBD1 matching 7 bases. CDR1 is SEHNR, CDR2 FQNEAQ, per germline (reference sequence). Germline trimming cut 1 base from V and 1 base from J; bases unmatched to any gene: 9. The CDR3 has 17 residues. CDR3 sequence (DNA): TGTGCCAGCAGCTTAGGTGACAGGGAGGTAGGGAACACTGAAGCTTTCTTT. It encodes CASSLGDREVGNTEAFF.

The table lists this clone with a few counts. The CDR3 nucleotides read TGTGCCAGCAGCTTAGCCCTCGGACAGTACTCCTACGAGCAGTACTTC. Translated: CASSLALGQYSYEQYF. The chain links TRBV7-9 to TRBJ2-7, with D tentatively TRBD1 (6 bases). With 0 bases removed from V and 0 bases from J, the gap between germline ends came to 12 bases. The V gene's germline CDR1 is SEHNR and CDR2 FQNEAQ (reference sequence). This CDR3 has 16 amino acids.

A single count supports this clone. The V gene is TRBV29-1, the J gene TRBJ2-1; 15 bases align to TRBD2. V lost 7 bases to trimming and J lost 12 bases; unmatched junction nucleotides: 4. The CDR3 spans 12 residues. The germline V gene has CDR1 SQVTM and CDR2 ANQGSEA. CDR3 DNA: TGCAGCGGGGGACTAGCGGGGGGAATGCAGTTCTTC. Amino acids: CSGGLAGGMQFF.

This clone was counted ten times or more. The gene calls are TRBV28 and TRBJ2-3; TRBD2 matches at 11 bases. Germline V CDR1 and CDR2: MDHEN, SYDVKM. V was clipped by 6 bases and J by 5 bases; unmatched bases: 4. The CDR3 sequence is 14 residues long. CDR3 amino acids: CASRPGLAVDTQYF. The CDR3 DNA reads TGTGCCAGCAGACCGGGACTAGCGGTAGATACGCAGTATTTT.